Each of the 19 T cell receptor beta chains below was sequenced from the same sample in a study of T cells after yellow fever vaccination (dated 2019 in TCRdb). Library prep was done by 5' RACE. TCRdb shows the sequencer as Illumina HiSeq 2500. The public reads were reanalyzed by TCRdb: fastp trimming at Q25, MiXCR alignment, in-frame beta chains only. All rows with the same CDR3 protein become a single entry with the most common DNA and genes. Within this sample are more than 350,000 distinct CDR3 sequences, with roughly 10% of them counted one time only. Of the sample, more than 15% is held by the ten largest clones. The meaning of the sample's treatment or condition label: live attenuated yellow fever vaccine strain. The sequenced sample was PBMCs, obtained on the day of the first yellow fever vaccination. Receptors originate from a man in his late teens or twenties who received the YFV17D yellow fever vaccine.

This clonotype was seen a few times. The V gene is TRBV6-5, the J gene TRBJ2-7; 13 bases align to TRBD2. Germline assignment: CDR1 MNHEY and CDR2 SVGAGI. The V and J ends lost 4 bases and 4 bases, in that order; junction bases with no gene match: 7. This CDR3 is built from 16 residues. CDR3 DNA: TGTGCCAGCAGTTTAGGACTAGCGGGGGCACTATACGAGCAGTACGTC. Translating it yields CASSLGLAGALYEQYV.

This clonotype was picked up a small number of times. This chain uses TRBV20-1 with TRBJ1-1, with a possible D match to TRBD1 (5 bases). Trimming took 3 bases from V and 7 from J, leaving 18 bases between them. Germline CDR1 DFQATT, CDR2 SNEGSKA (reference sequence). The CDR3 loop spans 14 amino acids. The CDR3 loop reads CSARGDWVNDEAFF. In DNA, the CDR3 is TGCAGTGCTAGGGGGGACTGGGTTAACGATGAAGCTTTCTTT.

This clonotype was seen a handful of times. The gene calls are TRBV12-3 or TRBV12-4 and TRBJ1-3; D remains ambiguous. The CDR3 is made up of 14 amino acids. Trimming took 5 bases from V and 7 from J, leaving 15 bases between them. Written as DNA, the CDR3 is TGTGCCAGCAGTCGCCCTAGCCCCCCCAACACCATATATTTT. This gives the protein CASSRPSPPNTIYF.

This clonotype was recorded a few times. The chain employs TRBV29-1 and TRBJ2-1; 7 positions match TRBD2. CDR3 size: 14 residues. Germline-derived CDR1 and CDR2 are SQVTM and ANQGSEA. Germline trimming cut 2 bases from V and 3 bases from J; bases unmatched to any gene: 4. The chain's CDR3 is CSVETKRGYNEQFF. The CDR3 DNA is TGCAGCGTTGAAACAAAGCGGGGCTACAATGAGCAGTTCTTC.

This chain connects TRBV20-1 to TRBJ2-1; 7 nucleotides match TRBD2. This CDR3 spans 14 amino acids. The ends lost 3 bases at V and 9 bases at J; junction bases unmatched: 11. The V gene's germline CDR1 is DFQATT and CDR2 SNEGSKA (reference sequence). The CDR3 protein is CSARRRVGRGEQFF. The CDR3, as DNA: TGCAGTGCTAGGCGGCGGGTAGGGAGGGGTGAGCAGTTCTTC.

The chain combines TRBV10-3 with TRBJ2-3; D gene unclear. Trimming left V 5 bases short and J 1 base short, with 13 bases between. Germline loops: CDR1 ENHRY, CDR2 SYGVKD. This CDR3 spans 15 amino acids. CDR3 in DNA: TGTGCCATCAGTCCTCAGGCGAGCGGCACAGATACGCAGTATTTT. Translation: CAISPQASGTDTQYF.

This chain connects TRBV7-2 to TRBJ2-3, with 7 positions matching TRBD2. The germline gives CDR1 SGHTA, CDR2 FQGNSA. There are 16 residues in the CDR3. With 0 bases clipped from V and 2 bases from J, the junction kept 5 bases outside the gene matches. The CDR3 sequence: CASSLAGGGVTDTQYF. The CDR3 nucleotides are TGTGCCAGCAGCTTAGCTGGTGGGGGGGTCACAGATACGCAGTATTTT.

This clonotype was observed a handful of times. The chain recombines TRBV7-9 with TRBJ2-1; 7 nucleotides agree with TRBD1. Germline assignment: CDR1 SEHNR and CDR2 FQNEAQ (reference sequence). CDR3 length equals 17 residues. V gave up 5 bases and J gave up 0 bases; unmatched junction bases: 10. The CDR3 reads CASSPWTGKSSYNEQFF. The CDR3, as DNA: TGTGCCAGCAGCCCCTGGACAGGCAAGAGCTCCTACAATGAGCAGTTCTTC.

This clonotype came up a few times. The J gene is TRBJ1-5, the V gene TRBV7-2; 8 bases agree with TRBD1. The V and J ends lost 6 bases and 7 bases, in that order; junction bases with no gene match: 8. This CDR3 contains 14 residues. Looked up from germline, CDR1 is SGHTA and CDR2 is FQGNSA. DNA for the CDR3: TGTGCCAGCAGTCCCGACAGGGGAGGACAGCCCCAGCATTTT. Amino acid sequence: CASSPDRGGQPQHF.

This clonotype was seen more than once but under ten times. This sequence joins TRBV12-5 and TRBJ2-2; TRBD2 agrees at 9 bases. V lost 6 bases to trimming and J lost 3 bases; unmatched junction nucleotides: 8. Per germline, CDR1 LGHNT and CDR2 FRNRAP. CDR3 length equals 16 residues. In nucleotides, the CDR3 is TGTGCTAGTGGCCAAATAGCGGGGGCCGACACCGGGGAGCTGTTTTTT. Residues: CASGQIAGADTGELFF.

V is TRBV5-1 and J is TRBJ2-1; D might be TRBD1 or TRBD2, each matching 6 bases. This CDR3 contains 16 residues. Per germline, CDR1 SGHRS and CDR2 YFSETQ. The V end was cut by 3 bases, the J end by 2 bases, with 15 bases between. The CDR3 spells CASSWGRESPYNEQFF. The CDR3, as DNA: TGCGCCAGCAGCTGGGGGCGGGAAAGCCCCTACAATGAGCAGTTCTTC.

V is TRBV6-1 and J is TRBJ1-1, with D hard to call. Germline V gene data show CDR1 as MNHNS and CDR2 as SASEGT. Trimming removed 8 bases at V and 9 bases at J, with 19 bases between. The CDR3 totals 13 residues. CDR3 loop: CASRREGGHQAFF. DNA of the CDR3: TGTGCCAGCCGGAGGGAGGGCGGCCATCAAGCTTTCTTT.

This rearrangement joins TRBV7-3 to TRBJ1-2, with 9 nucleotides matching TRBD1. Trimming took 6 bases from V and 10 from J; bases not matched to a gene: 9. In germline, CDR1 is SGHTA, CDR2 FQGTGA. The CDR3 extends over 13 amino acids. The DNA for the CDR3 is TGTGCCAGCAGGCCCGGGACAGGGTCTGTCTACACCTTC. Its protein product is CASRPGTGSVYTF.

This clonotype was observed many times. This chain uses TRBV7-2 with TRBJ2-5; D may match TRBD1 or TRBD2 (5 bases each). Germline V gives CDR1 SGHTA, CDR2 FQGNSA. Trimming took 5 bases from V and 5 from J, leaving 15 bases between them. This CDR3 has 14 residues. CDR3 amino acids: CASSLKAGTETQYF. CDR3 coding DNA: TGTGCCAGCAGCCTAAAGGCAGGGACCGAGACCCAGTACTTC.

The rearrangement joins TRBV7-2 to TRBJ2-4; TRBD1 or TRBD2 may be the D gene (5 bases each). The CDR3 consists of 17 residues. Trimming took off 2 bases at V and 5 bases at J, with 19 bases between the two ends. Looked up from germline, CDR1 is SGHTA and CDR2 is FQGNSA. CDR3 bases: TGTGCCAGCAGCTTATCGAGCACGGTCCGGGGCGAAAACATTCAGTACTTC. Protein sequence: CASSLSSTVRGENIQYF.

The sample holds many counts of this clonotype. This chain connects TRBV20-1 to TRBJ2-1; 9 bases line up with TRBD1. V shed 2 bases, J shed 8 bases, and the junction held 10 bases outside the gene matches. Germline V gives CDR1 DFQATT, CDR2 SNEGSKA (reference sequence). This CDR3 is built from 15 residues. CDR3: CSARHGTGRLDEQFF. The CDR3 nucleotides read TGCAGTGCTAGACATGGGACAGGGAGATTGGATGAGCAGTTCTTC.

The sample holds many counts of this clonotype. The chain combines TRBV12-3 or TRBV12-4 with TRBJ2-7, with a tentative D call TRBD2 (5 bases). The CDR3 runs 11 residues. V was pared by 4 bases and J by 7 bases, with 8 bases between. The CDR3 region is CASSSGVEQYF. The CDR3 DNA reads TGTGCCAGCAGTTCCGGGGTGGAGCAGTACTTC.

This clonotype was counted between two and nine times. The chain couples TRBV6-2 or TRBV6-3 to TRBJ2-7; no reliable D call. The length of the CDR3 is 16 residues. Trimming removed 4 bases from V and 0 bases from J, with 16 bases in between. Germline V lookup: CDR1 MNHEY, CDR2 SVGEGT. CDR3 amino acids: CASSFNPERSSYEQYF. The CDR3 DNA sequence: TGTGCCAGCAGTTTTAATCCCGAAAGGAGCTCCTACGAGCAGTACTTC.

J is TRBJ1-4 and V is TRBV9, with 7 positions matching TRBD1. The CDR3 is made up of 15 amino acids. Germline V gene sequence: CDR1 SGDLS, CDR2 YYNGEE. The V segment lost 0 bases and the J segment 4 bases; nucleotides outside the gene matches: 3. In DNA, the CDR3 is TGTGCCAGCAGCGTAGGACAGGGTTTTAATGAAAAACTGTTTTTT. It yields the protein CASSVGQGFNEKLFF.